The T cell receptor beta chain under discussion was sequenced for a study of cytomegalovirus exposure and HLA in healthy donors. The wider study: Of the donors genotyped, some 400 in all, about 82% fell in the Caucasian-associated ancestry cluster. Overall study findings and caveats: What TCR beta sequences reportedly achieved was accurate prediction of HLA-A and HLA-B alleles in most subjects. The classifier was said to identify cytomegalovirus status with high specificity and sensitivity.

PCR amplification relied on 60 Vbeta primers (plus 13 Jbeta primers). In the authors' workflow: In a later analysis, of about 80 million unique beta chains, about 12 million appeared in at least two donors. Generated by immunoSEQ multiplex PCR, the TCRdb table keeps only in-frame clones and is missing some. V, J and clone size are taken as reported in that table, and D and trimming were inferred from the DNA itself. The data hold about 150,000 clones, with 75% to 90% observed a single time. Turning to this clone: The antigen is undetermined.

This CDR3 spans 15 amino acids. Germline CDR1 SGHVS, CDR2 FQNEAQ. V lost 2 bases, J lost 5 bases, and 6 bases stayed unmatched. The sample taken for sequencing was PBMCs. V is TRBV7-8 and J is TRBJ1-1, with TRBD1 identical over 9 bases. This receptor was taken from a woman aged 45-60 years in good health and CMV-seropositive. CDR3 nucleotides: TGTGCCAGCAGCTTAATGGGACAGGGAGGAACTGAAGCTTTCTTT. Translated, it gives CASSLMGQGGTEAFF.